This entry lists 2 T cell receptor beta chains sequenced from one sample in a study of cytomegalovirus exposure and HLA in healthy donors. Profiled with immunoSEQ multiplex PCR; TCRdb holds only in-frame clones, not every one. Of around 98,000 clones detected, around 90% appear once; the ten largest clones hold 3.9%. Sequences were obtained from PBMCs. These receptors came from a woman between 25 and 40 years old in good health and CMV-seronegative.

V usage is TRBV13 and J usage is TRBJ2-7; D is possibly TRBD2 (6 bases). The germline CDR1 and CDR2 sequences are PRHDT and FYEKMQ (reference sequence). V was clipped by 8 bases and J by 3 bases, with 11 bases between them. The CDR3 consists of 12 residues. The CDR3 reads CASDRRGYEQYF. CDR3 bases: TGTGCCAGCGACCGGCGGGGCTACGAGCAGTACTTC. Full variable domain (missing parts from reference TRBV13 and TRBJ2-7): AAGVIQSPRHLIKEKRETATLKCYPIPRHDTVYWYQQGPGQDPQFLISFYEKMQSDKGSIPDRFSAQQFSDYHSELNMSSLELGDSALYFCASDRRGYEQYFGPGTRLTVT.

This chain links TRBV11-2 with TRBJ1-6; unclear D gene. Germline loops: CDR1 SGHAT, CDR2 FQNNGV. This CDR3 has 14 residues. Trimming stripped 3 bases from V and 0 bases from J, with 3 bases between. CDR3 sequence reads: CASSLSSYNSPLHF. The CDR3, as DNA: TGTGCCAGCAGCTTGAGCTCCTATAATTCACCCCTCCACTTT.